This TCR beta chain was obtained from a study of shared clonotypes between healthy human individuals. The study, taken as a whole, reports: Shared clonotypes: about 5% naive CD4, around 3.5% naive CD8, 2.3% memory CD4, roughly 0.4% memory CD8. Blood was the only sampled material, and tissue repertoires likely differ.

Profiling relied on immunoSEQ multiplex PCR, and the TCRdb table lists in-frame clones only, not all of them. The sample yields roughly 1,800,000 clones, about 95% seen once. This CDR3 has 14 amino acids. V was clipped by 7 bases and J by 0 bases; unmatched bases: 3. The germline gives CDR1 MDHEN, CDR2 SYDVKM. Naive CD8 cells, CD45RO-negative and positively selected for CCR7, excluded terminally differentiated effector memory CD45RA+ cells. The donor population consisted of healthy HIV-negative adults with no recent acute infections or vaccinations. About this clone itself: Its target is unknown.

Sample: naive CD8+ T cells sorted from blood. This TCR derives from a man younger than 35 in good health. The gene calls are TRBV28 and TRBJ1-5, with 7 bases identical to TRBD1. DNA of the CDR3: TGTGCCAGCATCCCAGGGGGTAGCAATCAGCCCCAGCATTTT. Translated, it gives CASIPGGSNQPQHF.